These T cell receptor beta chains were read from a single sample in a study of CD8+CD57+ T cells in acquired aplastic anemia. TCRdb re-called the reads with MiXCR, one entry per CDR3 protein. The sample contains roughly 170,000 distinct CDR3 sequences, about three fifths of which appear only once. The sample was sorted CD4+, CD8+, or CD8+CD57+ T cells (not recorded which) from PBMCs. These TCRs come from a human donor in good health. CDR3s leave out the opening cysteine and the closing phenylalanine or tryptophan.

cdr3_aa j_call v_call
ARRDTGRNTEAF TRBJ1-1 TRBV2
ASSYGTGRPFEAF TRBJ1-1 TRBV6-5
ASNPGEMGETQY TRBJ2-5 TRBV5-1
ASATSGNSDTQY TRBJ2-3 TRBV2
ASSYGTGGRYETQY NA TRBV7-6
ASNLSGQGATEAF TRBJ1-1 TRBV7-3
ASSLGDRNQPQH TRBJ1-5 TRBV12-3/TRBV12-4
ATSRLQGATEAF TRBJ1-1 TRBV15
ASSFQQDWETQY TRBJ2-5 TRBV5-1
ASSVGGQGTQETQY TRBJ2-5 TRBV9
ASSNINSPLH TRBJ1-6 TRBV9
ASSPGAEQY TRBJ2-7 TRBV7-9
ASSPNGGSVPGEQY TRBJ2-7 TRBV9
ASSLGTAGVTYEQY TRBJ2-7 TRBV5-1
AISEGREQY TRBJ2-7 TRBV10-3
ASPARGYEQY TRBJ2-7 TRBV4-1
ASSFDPNTEAF TRBJ1-1 TRBV7-4